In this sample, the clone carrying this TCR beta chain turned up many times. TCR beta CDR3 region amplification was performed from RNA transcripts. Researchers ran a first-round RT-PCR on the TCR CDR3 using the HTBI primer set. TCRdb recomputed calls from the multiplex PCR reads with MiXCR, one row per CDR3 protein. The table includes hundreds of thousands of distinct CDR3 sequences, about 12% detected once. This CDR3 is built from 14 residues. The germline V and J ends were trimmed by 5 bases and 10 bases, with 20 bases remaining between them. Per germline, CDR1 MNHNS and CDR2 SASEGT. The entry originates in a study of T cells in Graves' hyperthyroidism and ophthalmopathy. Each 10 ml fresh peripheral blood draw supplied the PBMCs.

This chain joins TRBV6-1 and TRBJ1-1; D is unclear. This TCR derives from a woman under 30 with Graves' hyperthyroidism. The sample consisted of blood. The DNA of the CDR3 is TGTGCCAGCAGTCCTACCTTCGACGGTGAGGCAGCTTTCTTT. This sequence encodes CASSPTFDGEAAFF.